This T cell receptor (beta chain) came from a study of shared clonotypes between healthy human individuals. The donors were adults (healthy and HIV-negative) with no recent acute infections or vaccinations. At a deep level, the assay was run. The method was immunoSEQ multiplex PCR; TCRdb's version includes in-frame clones alone and lacks a portion of them. The data hold some 96,000 clones, with around 43% observed a single time. CDR1 and CDR2 from the germline V gene are SGHRS and YFSETQ. The CDR3 extends over 12 amino acids. The V and J ends lost 1 base and 0 bases respectively, with 1 base between them.

Sequencing was done on a sample of PBMCs. The source is a woman aged 40 to 50 in good health. Some clones in this sample may be carry-over from other donors' samples. This chain connects TRBV5-1 to TRBJ1-1; no definite D call. CDR3 region: CASSLLNTEAFF. The CDR3 nucleotides read TGCGCCAGCAGCTTGTTGAACACTGAAGCTTTCTTT.